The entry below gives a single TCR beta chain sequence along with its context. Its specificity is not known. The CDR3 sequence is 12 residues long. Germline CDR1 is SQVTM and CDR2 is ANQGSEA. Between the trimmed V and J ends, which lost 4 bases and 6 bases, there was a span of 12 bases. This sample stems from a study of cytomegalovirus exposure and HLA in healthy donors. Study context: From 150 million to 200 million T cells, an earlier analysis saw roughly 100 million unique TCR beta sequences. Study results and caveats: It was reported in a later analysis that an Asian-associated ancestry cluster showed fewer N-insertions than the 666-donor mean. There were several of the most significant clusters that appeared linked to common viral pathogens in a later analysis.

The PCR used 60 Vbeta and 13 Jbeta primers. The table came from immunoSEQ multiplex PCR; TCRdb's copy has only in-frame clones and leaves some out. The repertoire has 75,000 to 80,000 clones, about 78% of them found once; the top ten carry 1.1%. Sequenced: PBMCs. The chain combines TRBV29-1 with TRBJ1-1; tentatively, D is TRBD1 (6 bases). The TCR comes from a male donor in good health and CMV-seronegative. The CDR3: CSVGQQGPEAFF. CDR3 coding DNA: TGCAGCGTTGGCCAACAGGGACCTGAAGCTTTCTTT.